This T cell receptor (beta chain) was documented in a study of cytomegalovirus exposure and HLA in healthy donors (TCRdb year 2017). Some background on the complete study: According to a later analysis, one platform produced both the 100 to 150 validation repertoires and the 720 or so repertoires of the first cohort. The aim of the study was to test whether cataloging public T cell receptors could identify signatures of past pathogen exposure. Along with the roughly 670-subject first cohort, a separate validation cohort of over 90 different subjects was used. High-throughput TCR immunosequencing, statistical association of individual TCRs with disease status, and machine learning were combined to predict cytomegalovirus infection status.

Its CDR3 holds 15 amino acids, cysteine through phenylalanine. Solely the CDR3 DNA is kept, with 45 bases framed from the first base. CDR1 and CDR2 (MNHEY, SMNVEV) derive from the germline V gene (reference sequence). V and J are truncated by 5 bases and 3 bases respectively, leaving an intervening sequence of 13 bases. Overall study outcomes, separate from this receptor: The study gave a list of about 170 TCR beta chains associated with cytomegalovirus. In a later analysis, TCRs clustered in the first cohort were found to also tend to co-occur in the roughly 120 validation repertoires, with 90% to 95% of cluster scores above 0. Most TCR sequences were seen in very few donors, while some public TCRs were found in many individuals. The authors suggested that the approach could potentially be extended to other disease states and immunological phenotypes. The classifier was reported to diagnose cytomegalovirus status with high specificity and sensitivity in both the original cohort and the validation cohort. A later analysis had no HLA typing for the validation cohort, so co-occurrence there was scored across all 130 or so repertoires. In vitro tests confirmed that three of the cytomegalovirus-associated TCR beta chains recognize cytomegalovirus antigens.

This clone was recorded only once. Its antigen target is currently unknown. There are no base qualities to consult, and no much larger clone falls within one base. The protocol used for the library was the immunoSEQ multiplex PCR assay. The authors' analysis ran thus. A statistical classification framework was developed to diagnose cytomegalovirus status using the catalog of TCR beta chain sequences. The clones in this table, taken by TCRdb from immuneACCESS, are in-frame only. Not every clone is retained; where verified, under half of the shortfall comes from an unresolved V gene, and the cause of the rest is unknown. V, J and clone size are those of that table, while D and trimming were read from the DNA. The sample records about 150,000 clones, about 86% of which are singletons. 2% to 2.5% of the sample lies in the top ten. The donors were included in the validation cohort of 120 subjects, a group kept apart from the roughly 700-subject first cohort.

Specimen: PBMCs. The sequence is built from TRBV27 and TRBJ1-4; too little of a D gene remains to name it. The TCR originated in a human donor in good health. The CDR3 is CASSKLTKSNEKLFF. At the DNA level, the sequence is TGTGCCAGCAGTAAATTGACAAAGTCTAATGAAAAACTGTTTTTT.